The clone carrying this TCR beta chain was counted between two and nine times. Antigen: not known. Repertoires were generated with immunoSEQ multiplex PCR, while TCRdb's copy carries only in-frame clones and drops some. This sample yields 150,000 to 200,000 clones, of which 92% are seen a single time; 1% to 1.5% belongs to the top ten. The data derive from a study of T cell responses to AZD1222 COVID-19 vaccine. Study outcomes and limitations: Baseline serostatus was positive in only a handful of AZD1222 recipients. Among vaccine-associated CD4 TCRs, coverage spanned spike, with dominance at 160-218 and 743-854.

The TCR originated in an adult who received the AZD1222 COVID-19 vaccine. Source: peripheral blood, taken 28 days after the second AZD1222 dose.

The CDR3 region has the DNA TGTGCCAGCAGTTACCCCGGGAGCCGGGCGGACACTGAAGCTTTCTTT. Protein: CASSYPGSRADTEAFF. This chain connects TRBV6-2 or TRBV6-3 to TRBJ1-1; D not resolved. The V gene lost 2 bases and the J gene lost 3 bases, with 16 bases spanning the gap. Looked up from germline, CDR1 is MNHEY and CDR2 is SVGEGT. The CDR3 is 16 amino acids.